This T cell receptor (beta chain) was found in a study of cytomegalovirus exposure and HLA in healthy donors. Trimming took 6 bases from V and 3 from J, leaving 17 bases between them. The germline V gene has CDR1 SQVTM and CDR2 ANQGSEA. This CDR3 has 14 amino acids. Study-level findings and limits: Later on, an analysis tied around 17,000 TCR beta sequences to HLA alleles at 0.05 false discovery rate.

Researchers ran the PCR with 60 Vbeta and 13 Jbeta primers. Sequenced by immunoSEQ multiplex PCR; TCRdb stores in-frame clones only, minus some. The data contain around 110,000 clones, around 80% of them singletons. Worth noting for this clone: Its antigen remains unidentified.

The source is a young woman in good health and CMV-seropositive. The specimen was PBMCs. J is TRBJ1-1 and V is TRBV29-1, with D possibly TRBD1 on 6 matching bases. The CDR3 region is CSVGLGAWDTEAFF. The CDR3 DNA reads TGCAGCGTCGGTCTGGGGGCCTGGGACACTGAAGCTTTCTTT.